Following are 29 T cell receptor beta chains from one sample sequenced in a study of blood T cell repertoires in COVID-19 (dated by TCRdb to about 2020). Libraries were constructed by the immunoSEQ multiplex PCR assay. Sourced from immuneACCESS, this table was stored by TCRdb with only in-frame sequences that have V and J called. A share of the clones is absent; for the studies checked, an unresolved V gene accounts for under half, and the remainder has no known explanation. In all, the sample holds more than 250,000 clones, and 92% of those were seen once. About a fifth of the sample belongs to the ten largest clones. Sample: PBMCs or T cells enriched from blood (not recorded which). These receptors were obtained from a woman aged 25 to 45 who had recovered from COVID-19.

The chain combines TRBV11-2 with TRBJ2-1; a weak D match, TRBD1 (6 bases). The V gene lost 2 bases and the J gene lost 7 bases, with 9 bases spanning the gap. The CDR3 has 13 amino acids. Germline CDR1 SGHAT, CDR2 FQNNGV. The CDR3 loop reads CASSLNRVNEQFF. The CDR3 bases are TGTGCCAGCAGCTTAAACAGGGTAAATGAGCAGTTCTTC.

The chain has TRBV27 and TRBJ2-7; 9 bases agree with TRBD1. Germline V gene lookup returns CDR1 MNHEY and CDR2 SMNVEV (reference sequence). This CDR3 is 16 amino acids long. Unmatched junction bases numbered 10, after V lost 0 bases and J lost 7 bases. The CDR3 nucleotides are TGTGCCAGCAGTTTATCCCTAACAGGGGGCAAGGAGGAGCAGTACTTC. Protein sequence: CASSLSLTGGKEEQYF.

Turning to this clone: The same CDR3 arises from other DNA sequences in this sample as well. V is TRBV28 and J is TRBJ2-7, with D perhaps matching TRBD1 (5 bases). The CDR3 covers 13 residues. Deletions cut 6 bases from V and 1 base from J, with 10 bases between. Germline V gene sequence: CDR1 MDHEN, CDR2 SYDVKM. This CDR3 is CASSFSGSYEQYF. In DNA form, the CDR3 reads TGTGCCAGCAGCTTCTCAGGGTCCTACGAGCAGTACTTC.

The chain joins TRBV4-2 to TRBJ1-6; the D is unclear. Germline V gene data show CDR1 as LGHNA and CDR2 as YNFKEQ. The CDR3 sequence is 13 residues long. V lost 1 base and J lost 9, with 7 bases in between. In DNA, the CDR3 is TGTGCCAGCAGCCAAGTGGGCATTTCACCCCTCCACTTT. Protein: CASSQVGISPLHF.

This sequence joins TRBV5-1 and TRBJ2-7; 10 nucleotides match TRBD2. J was trimmed by 6 bases and V by 4 bases; bases with no gene match: 7. This CDR3 has 14 residues. CDR1 and CDR2 (germline): SGHRS, YFSETQ. The CDR3 sequence: CASSLSGTSAEQYF. The CDR3 DNA sequence: TGCGCCAGCAGCCTGTCCGGGACTAGCGCCGAGCAGTACTTC.

The sample holds one count of this clone. The rearrangement uses TRBV5-6 and TRBJ2-6; 7 bases map to TRBD2. Germline trimming cut 1 base from V and 0 bases from J; bases unmatched to any gene: 1. CDR3 length: 16 residues. Germline CDR1 reads SGHDT; CDR2 reads YYEEEE. CDR3 sequence reads: CASSLPGGSGANVLTF. The CDR3 nucleotides are TGTGCCAGCAGCTTGCCGGGGGGCTCTGGGGCCAACGTCCTGACTTTC.

The V and J genes are TRBV9 and TRBJ2-6; 11 nucleotides agree with TRBD2. This CDR3 is built from 18 residues. The V segment lost 0 bases and the J segment 0 bases; nucleotides outside the gene matches: 2. Per germline, CDR1 SGDLS and CDR2 YYNGEE. DNA for the CDR3: TGTGCCAGCAGCGTAGCGCTAGCGGGGGGCTCTGGGGCCAACGTCCTGACTTTC. This gives the protein CASSVALAGGSGANVLTF.

This chain joins TRBV7-2 and TRBJ2-7; a weak D match, TRBD1 (5 bases). The V end was cut by 3 bases, the J end by 6 bases, with 12 bases between. The CDR3 covers 13 residues. Germline V CDR1 and CDR2: SGHTA, FQGNSA. For the CDR3, the DNA is TGTGCCAGCAGCTTCGCAGGGAATACCGAGCAGTACTTC. It encodes CASSFAGNTEQYF.

The chain links TRBV18 to TRBJ2-1; 8 bases map to TRBD2. The CDR3 has 18 amino acids. V shed 1 base, J shed 8 bases, and the junction held 16 bases outside the gene matches. The germline gives CDR1 KGHSH, CDR2 LQKENI. In nucleotides, the CDR3 is TGTGCCAGCTCACCACAGGACGGACTAGCCGGTGGTGGCGATGAGCAGTTCTTC. Residues: CASSPQDGLAGGGDEQFF.

The rearrangement links TRBV21-1 to TRBJ2-3; TRBD2, the table's D call, was not compared with the DNA. TRBV21-1 is a pseudogene locus. There are 17 residues in the CDR3. The CDR3 region has the DNA TGTGCCAGCAGCAAACTACTACGGCCAACCAGCACAGATACGCAGTATTTT. Translated: CASSKLLRPTSTDTQYF.

The V call is TRBV20-1, the J call TRBJ1-2, with D uncertain. The CDR3 runs 11 residues. Per the germline V gene, CDR1 is DFQATT and CDR2 is SNEGSKA (reference sequence). V lost 6 bases and J lost 4, with 9 bases in between. The CDR3 sequence: CSAGDTYGYTF. CDR3 sequence (DNA): TGCAGTGCGGGAGACACCTATGGCTACACCTTC.

J is TRBJ2-7 and V is TRBV4-2; TRBD1 agrees at 9 bases. V was pared by 0 bases and J by 2 bases, with 8 bases of the junction left unmatched. Germline assignment: CDR1 LGHNA and CDR2 YNFKEQ. This CDR3 spans 17 amino acids. CDR3: CASSQENSGTGTYEQYF. The CDR3 bases are TGTGCCAGCAGCCAAGAGAACTCCGGGACAGGGACCTACGAGCAGTACTTC.

The rearrangement joins TRBV9 to TRBJ1-2; 7 bases map to TRBD1. The germline CDR1 and CDR2 sequences are SGDLS and YYNGEE. The junction had 5 bases not matched to a gene; V was cut back by 2 bases and J by 1 base. The CDR3 sequence is 15 residues long. The CDR3, as DNA: TGTGCCAGCAGCGTTTGGGACAGCAATAACTATGGCTACACCTTC. Residues: CASSVWDSNNYGYTF.

This chain joins TRBV30 and TRBJ1-1; D unclear. CDR3 length: 13 residues. Germline V lookup: CDR1 GTSNPN, CDR2 SVGIG (reference sequence). Deletions cut 3 bases from V and 1 base from J, with 9 bases between. The CDR3 bases are TGTGCCTGGAGGGTTTCGAGGAACACTGAAGCTTTCTTT. This codes for CAWRVSRNTEAFF. Filled out from reference TRBV30 and TRBJ1-1, the complete variable domain reads SQTIHQWPATLVQPVGSPLSLECTVEGTSNPNLYWYRQAAGRGLQLLFYSVGIGQISSEVPQNLSASRPQDRQFILSSKKLLLSDSGFYLCAWRVSRNTEAFFGQGTRLTVV.

This chain joins TRBV28 and TRBJ1-2; 8 bases fit TRBD1. V was pared by 6 bases and J by 1 base, with 7 bases of the junction left unmatched. Germline V gene lookup returns CDR1 MDHEN and CDR2 SYDVKM. This CDR3 comprises 15 residues. CDR3 bases: TGTGCCAGCAGCTCCCCGGACAGGGTTAACTATGGCTACACCTTC. The encoded protein is CASSSPDRVNYGYTF.

The genes are TRBV5-1 and TRBJ2-7; 9 bases match TRBD1. The CDR3 is made up of 15 amino acids. Trimming cost V 4 bases and J 2 bases; bases outside gene matches: 7. Germline values: CDR1 SGHRS, CDR2 YFSETQ. CDR3 residues: CASSLSGTGTYEQYF. DNA for the CDR3: TGCGCCAGCAGCCTGTCCGGGACAGGGACCTACGAGCAGTACTTC.

The CDR3 region is CASSVGMGRPEAFF. CDR3 nucleotides: TGTGCCAGCAGCGTAGGGATGGGCAGACCTGAAGCTTTCTTT. This chain uses TRBV9 with TRBJ1-1; D is undetermined. With 0 bases removed from V and 6 bases from J, the gap between germline ends came to 12 bases. The germline gives CDR1 SGDLS, CDR2 YYNGEE. The CDR3 runs 14 residues.

This clone was detected only a few times. This chain links TRBV7-9 with TRBJ2-7; 11 bases are shared with TRBD2. The ends lost 6 bases at V and 2 bases at J; junction bases unmatched: 6. CDR3 length: 15 amino acids. The germline V gene has CDR1 SEHNR and CDR2 FQNEAQ (reference sequence). The CDR3 coding sequence is TGTGCCAGCAGACGACTAGCGGGGATAACCTACGAGCAGTACTTC. This codes for CASRRLAGITYEQYF.

The DNA for the CDR3 is TGTGCCAGCACCCAACACCCGAACGAGCAGTACTTC. Protein: CASTQHPNEQYF. This chain uses TRBV28 with TRBJ2-7; D is unclear. V was cut by 7 bases and J by 5 bases, with 12 bases left in between. The CDR3 runs to 12 residues. The germline V gene has CDR1 MDHEN and CDR2 SYDVKM.

The chain is built from TRBV5-1 and TRBJ1-5, with 10 bases fitting TRBD1. This CDR3 has 17 residues. The trim removed 3 bases at V and 3 bases at J, leaving 9 bases unmatched. CDR1 SGHRS and CDR2 YFSETQ come from the germline V gene. CDR3 in DNA: TGCGCCAGCAGCTGGGGAGCCGGGACAGGGGTCAATCAGCCCCAGCATTTT. This encodes CASSWGAGTGVNQPQHF.

The count of this clone is one. The chain carries TRBV6-5 and TRBJ1-3, with 7 bases aligning to TRBD1. Germline trimming cut 2 bases from V and 4 bases from J; bases unmatched to any gene: 5. The CDR3 is made up of 15 amino acids. Germline CDR1 MNHEY, CDR2 SVGAGI. The CDR3 spells CASSYGQATGNTIYF. The CDR3 coding sequence is TGTGCCAGCAGTTACGGACAGGCGACAGGAAACACCATATATTTT.

This chain uses TRBV18 with TRBJ1-1, with 11 positions matching TRBD1. Germline assignment: CDR1 KGHSH and CDR2 LQKENI. There are 15 residues in the CDR3. Unmatched junction bases numbered 8, after V lost 4 bases and J lost 7 bases. CDR3 loop: CASSQTGTGGDEAFF. The DNA for the CDR3 is TGTGCCAGCTCACAGACCGGGACAGGGGGGGATGAAGCTTTCTTT.

The V and J genes are TRBV3-1 (or the pseudogene TRBV3-2) and TRBJ1-2, with D uncertain. The CDR3 covers 17 residues. Germline assignment: CDR1 LGHDT and CDR2 YNNKEL (reference sequence). V was trimmed by 1 base and J by 6 bases, leaving 21 bases between them. CDR3 loop: CASSQVKKDLRVHGYTF. The CDR3 DNA is TGTGCCAGCAGCCAAGTCAAGAAGGACCTGAGGGTCCATGGCTACACCTTC.

The J gene is TRBJ1-2, the V gene TRBV6-2 or TRBV6-3; the D is unclear. The CDR3 totals 14 residues. Germline CDR1 is MNHEY and CDR2 is SVGEGT. V lost 5 bases and J lost 2, with 12 bases in between. The chain's CDR3 is CASSAAAANYGYTF. In nucleotides, the CDR3 is TGTGCCAGCAGTGCCGCAGCGGCGAACTATGGCTACACCTTC.

This clone was detected only a few times. The chain has TRBV4-3 and TRBJ2-3; TRBD2 might be the D (6 bases). Per germline, CDR1 LGHNA and CDR2 YSLEER. The CDR3 consists of 16 residues. The V gene lost 0 bases and the J gene lost 2 bases, with 12 bases spanning the gap. The CDR3 loop reads CASSQDGTDFTDTQYF. Here the CDR3 DNA reads TGCGCCAGCAGCCAAGATGGGACTGATTTCACAGATACGCAGTATTTT.

The CDR3 DNA reads TGTGCCAGCAGCCGACAGGGGAACACCGGGGAGCTGTTTTTT. Its protein is CASSRQGNTGELFF. This chain links TRBV28 with TRBJ2-2; 7 bases fit TRBD1. V lost 6 bases to trimming and J lost 1 base; unmatched junction nucleotides: 2. The CDR3 is made up of 14 amino acids. Germline-derived CDR1 and CDR2 are MDHEN and SYDVKM.

The chain recombines TRBV11-2 with TRBJ1-2, with TRBD1 identical over 7 bases. The germline V gene has CDR1 SGHAT and CDR2 FQNNGV. The CDR3 contains 13 residues. With V trimmed by 3 bases and J by 5 bases, 3 bases remained unmatched. Here the CDR3 reads CASSFGTAYGYTF. The DNA for the CDR3 is TGTGCCAGCAGCTTCGGGACAGCTTATGGCTACACCTTC.

The chain has TRBV7-9 and TRBJ1-2; TRBD1 agrees at 8 bases. Germline V lookup: CDR1 SEHNR, CDR2 FQNEAQ (reference sequence). The V and J ends lost 1 base and 1 base, in that order; junction bases with no gene match: 8. The CDR3 length is 17 residues. The CDR3 sequence is CASSLGITTGVNYGYTF. As DNA, the CDR3 is TGTGCCAGCAGCTTAGGGATAACGACAGGGGTTAACTATGGCTACACCTTC.

The chain combines TRBV2 with TRBJ2-1, with 10 positions matching TRBD2. In germline, CDR1 is SNHLY, CDR2 FYNNEI. The CDR3 is 12 residues long. The trim removed 11 bases at V and 4 bases at J, leaving 2 bases unmatched. Here the CDR3 DNA reads TGTGCCGCAGCGGGAGGGTACAATGAGCAGTTCTTC. Translating it yields CAAAGGYNEQFF.